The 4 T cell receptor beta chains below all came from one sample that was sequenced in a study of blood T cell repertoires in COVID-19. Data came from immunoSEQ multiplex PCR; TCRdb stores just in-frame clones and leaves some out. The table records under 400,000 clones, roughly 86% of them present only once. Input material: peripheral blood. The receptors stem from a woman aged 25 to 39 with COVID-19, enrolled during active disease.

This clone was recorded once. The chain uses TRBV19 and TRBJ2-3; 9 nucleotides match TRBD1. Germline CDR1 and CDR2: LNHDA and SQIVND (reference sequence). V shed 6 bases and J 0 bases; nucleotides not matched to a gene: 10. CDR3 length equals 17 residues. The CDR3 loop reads CASRQQGASSSTDTQYF. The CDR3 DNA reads TGTGCCAGTAGGCAACAGGGGGCTTCTTCTAGCACAGATACGCAGTATTTT.

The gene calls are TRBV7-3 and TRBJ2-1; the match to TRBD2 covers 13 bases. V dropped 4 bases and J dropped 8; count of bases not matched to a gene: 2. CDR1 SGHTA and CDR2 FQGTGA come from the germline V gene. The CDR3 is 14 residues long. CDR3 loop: CASSWTSGSHEQFF. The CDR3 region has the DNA TGTGCCAGCAGCTGGACTAGCGGGAGCCATGAGCAGTTCTTC.

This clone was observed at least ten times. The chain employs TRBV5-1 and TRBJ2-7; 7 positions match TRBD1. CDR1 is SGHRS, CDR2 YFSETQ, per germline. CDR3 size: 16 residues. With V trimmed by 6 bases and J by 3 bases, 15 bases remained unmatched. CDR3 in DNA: TGCGCCAGCATCACAAAAAAAGGGACAGCGGACTACGAGCAGTACTTC. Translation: CASITKKGTADYEQYF.

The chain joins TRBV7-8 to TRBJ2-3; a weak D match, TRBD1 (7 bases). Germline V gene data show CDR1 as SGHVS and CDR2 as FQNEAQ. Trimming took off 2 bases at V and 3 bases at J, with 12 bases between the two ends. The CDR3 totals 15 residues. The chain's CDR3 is CASSLRRDSTDTQYF. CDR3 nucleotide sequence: TGTGCCAGCAGCTTACGGCGGGACAGTACAGATACGCAGTATTTT.